The clone carrying this T cell receptor (beta chain) was counted a few times. Its antigen is unidentified. The CDR3 has 13 residues. J lost 5 bases, V lost 7 bases, and 8 bases had no gene match. The data were obtained in a study of T cells in Graves' hyperthyroidism and ophthalmopathy. General study findings and limits: Most thyroid clonotypes that were expanded above 0.001 also turned up in blood.

There were TCR beta CDR3 regions amplified from RNA transcripts. With the HTBI primer set, the TCR CDR3 went through a first round of RT-PCR. TCRdb ran MiXCR on the multiplex PCR reads and lists one entry per CDR3 protein. The sample lists about 580,000 distinct CDR3 sequences, around 13% occurring once. The receptor was isolated from a woman between 25 and 40 years old with Graves' hyperthyroidism that later progressed to Graves' ophthalmopathy. The chain uses TRBV12-3 or TRBV12-4 and TRBJ2-7; TRBD2 aligns across 7 bases. Sequenced: blood. The CDR3 region has the DNA TGTGCCAGCACCACTGGGGGGGTGAACGAGCAGTACTTC. Translating it yields CASTTGGVNEQYF.